Sequencing of this T cell receptor beta chain was carried out in a study of OX40 agonist ivuxolimab in advanced cancers. About the study: Those treated in dose escalation had hepatocellular carcinoma, melanoma, renal cell cancer or head and neck cancer. Earlier anti-PD-1, anti-PD-L1 or anti-CTLA-4 therapy was permitted; roughly 40% had received some. Three patients, one with hepatocellular carcinoma and two with cutaneous melanoma, achieved partial responses. Findings of the study overall: CD4+ and CD8+ blood T cells expanded clonally by week 6 at 0.1 to 3.0 mg/kg.

The CDR3 spans 16 residues. Trimming took 4 bases from V and 1 from J; bases not matched to a gene: 8. The germline V gene encodes CDR1 LGHNA and CDR2 YSLEER. Using immunoSEQ multiplex PCR, the repertoire was profiled, and TCRdb retains in-frame clones only, with some absent. In the table there are around 87,000 clones, roughly 94% of which are singletons. As regards this clone: The antigen remains undetermined.

The V gene is TRBV4-3, the J gene TRBJ2-3, with TRBD2 matching 7 bases. The source is an adult with an advanced solid tumor such as melanoma, head and neck, liver or kidney cancer. Sequenced material: CD4+ or CD8+ T cells sorted from blood, taken in a trial of the OX40 agonist ivuxolimab. As DNA, the CDR3 is TGCGCCAGCAGCCCAAAAGCGGGGAGAGGCACAGATACGCAGTATTTT. As protein: CASSPKAGRGTDTQYF.